Shown below are 17 T cell receptor beta chains from a single sample sequenced in a study of T cell repertoires in cytomegalovirus infection. Their cognate antigens are unknown. MiXCR, applied by TCRdb to the reads, yields one record per CDR3 protein. Counted here are roughly 920,000 distinct CDR3 sequences, under 40% occurring once; the ten biggest clones make up over 10%. Sequenced material: cultured CD8+ T cells from PBMCs, taken from culture after CMV antigen stimulation. The origin of the receptors is a human donor in good health (CMV status not recorded). Some clones in this sample may be carry-over from other donors' samples.

The V call is TRBV15, the J call TRBJ2-4; TRBD1 is a possible D gene (5 bases). Germline V gene lookup returns CDR1 LNHNV and CDR2 YYDKDF (reference sequence). Deletions cut 0 bases from V and 5 bases from J, with 8 bases between. The CDR3 length is 14 residues. CDR3 coding DNA: TGTGCCACCAGCAGAGACCCGACAGAAAACATTCAGTACTTC. Translation: CATSRDPTENIQYF.

This clonotype was observed a few times. This chain joins TRBV11-3 and TRBJ1-1; TRBD1 agrees at 10 bases. Germline-derived CDR1 and CDR2 are SGHNT and YENEEA. J lost 1 base, V lost 5 bases, and 7 bases had no gene match. The CDR3 runs 16 residues. The CDR3 loop reads CASSKRTGGGNTEAFF. The CDR3 coding sequence is TGTGCCAGCAGCAAACGGACAGGGGGAGGGAACACTGAAGCTTTCTTT.

This clonotype was counted many times. V is TRBV5-8 and J is TRBJ2-1, with 9 bases matching TRBD2. V dropped 2 bases and J dropped 8; count of bases not matched to a gene: 8. Germline V gives CDR1 SGHTS, CDR2 YDEGEE. The CDR3 is 15 amino acids. Here the CDR3 DNA reads TGTGCCAGCAGCTTAATGGCTAGCGGGATCCATGAGCAGTTCTTC. Its protein product is CASSLMASGIHEQFF.

The table lists this clonotype with a few counts. This chain joins TRBV6-2 or TRBV6-3 and TRBJ2-2; weak D call: TRBD1 (5 bases). There are 14 residues in the CDR3. V was pared by 11 bases and J by 3 bases, with 16 bases between. Germline assignment: CDR1 MNHEY and CDR2 SVGEGT. The DNA of the CDR3 is TGTGCCGTTGAGGCCCAGGGATACACCGGGGAGCTGTTTTTT. It encodes CAVEAQGYTGELFF.

This clonotype was observed a handful of times. The V call is TRBV4-2, the J call TRBJ2-1; D possibly corresponds to TRBD2 (5 bases). CDR3 size: 14 residues. Per the germline V gene, CDR1 is LGHNA and CDR2 is YNFKEQ. V was clipped by 3 bases and J by 6 bases, with 12 bases between them. This CDR3 is CASSHPSLTNEQFF. CDR3 coding DNA: TGTGCCAGCAGCCATCCTAGCCTTACCAATGAGCAGTTCTTC.

This clonotype has more than one count but fewer than ten. This chain uses TRBV29-1 with TRBJ2-7; D might be TRBD2 (7 bases). Germline loops: CDR1 SQVTM, CDR2 ANQGSEA. The CDR3 has 12 amino acids. Trimming left V 6 bases short and J 6 bases short, with 15 bases between. CDR3 in DNA: TGCAGCGTCGGACCGGGGGGCCGCGAGCAGTACTTC. This sequence encodes CSVGPGGREQYF.

The V and J genes are TRBV6-1 and TRBJ2-3; possible D gene TRBD2, 6 bases. The CDR3 consists of 17 residues. Germline values: CDR1 MNHNS, CDR2 SASEGT. Trimming removed 2 bases from V and 0 bases from J, with 15 bases in between. The CDR3 is CASSELDTGVSTDTQYF. The CDR3, as DNA: TGTGCCAGCAGTGAATTGGACACGGGGGTAAGCACAGATACGCAGTATTTT.

The sample holds many counts of this clonotype. This chain links TRBV7-6 with TRBJ2-7; possible D gene TRBD2, 7 bases. Germline CDR1 SGHVS, CDR2 FNYEAQ. Trimming left V 5 bases short and J 3 bases short, with 11 bases between. The CDR3 spans 13 residues. Here the CDR3 reads CASSPGEGYEQYF. DNA for the CDR3: TGTGCCAGCAGCCCAGGGGAGGGCTACGAGCAGTACTTC.

This clonotype was seen a few times. J is TRBJ1-5 and V is TRBV19, with 8 bases lining up with TRBD1. CDR1 LNHDA and CDR2 SQIVND come from the germline V gene (reference sequence). The CDR3 runs 18 residues. V lost 8 bases and J lost 0; bases outside the gene matches: 15. CDR3 in amino acids: CASLPRQGIRASNQPQHF. CDR3 nucleotide sequence: TGTGCCAGTCTCCCTCGACAGGGGATTAGGGCTAGCAATCAGCCCCAGCATTTT.

The V gene is TRBV19, the J gene TRBJ1-1; weak D call: TRBD1 (6 bases). Germline V gives CDR1 LNHDA, CDR2 SQIVND (reference sequence). V was trimmed by 5 bases and J by 0 bases, leaving 16 bases between them. This CDR3 contains 16 residues. CDR3 in DNA: TGTGCCAGTAGTGTACCCGGGGGGGCGGTGAACACTGAAGCTTTCTTT. Its translation: CASSVPGGAVNTEAFF.

The J gene is TRBJ2-5, the V gene TRBV24-1, with 8 bases fitting TRBD1. Germline lookup yields CDR1 KGHDR and CDR2 SFDVKD. J lost 5 bases, V lost 0 bases, and 4 bases had no gene match. The CDR3 has 15 amino acids. This chain's CDR3 is CATSDLAQGGETQYF. The CDR3 DNA follows: TGTGCCACCAGTGATTTGGCACAGGGGGGCGAGACCCAGTACTTC.

The chain uses TRBV6-1 and TRBJ2-1; the D is unclear. Per the germline V gene, CDR1 is MNHNS and CDR2 is SASEGT. Between the trimmed V and J ends, which lost 4 bases and 4 bases, there was a span of 8 bases. The CDR3 is 13 residues long. The CDR3 region has the DNA TGTGCCAGCAGTGGCCCGAATTACAATGAGCAGTTCTTC. Translated: CASSGPNYNEQFF.

This clonotype was seen a few times. The chain recombines TRBV6-5 with TRBJ1-2, with a tentative D call TRBD1 (5 bases). Germline V gene lookup returns CDR1 MNHEY and CDR2 SVGAGI. This CDR3 contains 17 residues. V lost 0 bases and J 2 bases, leaving 16 bases between the germline ends. The CDR3 sequence is CASSYSPGPGPNYGYTF. DNA of the CDR3: TGTGCCAGCAGTTACTCGCCCGGGCCGGGACCCAACTATGGCTACACCTTC.

This clonotype has only a few counts. J is TRBJ2-6 and V is TRBV6-5; D ambiguous. The V end lost 0 bases, the J end lost 2 bases, and 8 bases lay between the germline ends. Germline V gene lookup returns CDR1 MNHEY and CDR2 SVGAGI. The CDR3 contains 16 residues. CDR3 sequence: CASSYSTEPGANVLTF. As DNA, the CDR3 is TGTGCCAGCAGTTACTCGACCGAACCTGGGGCCAACGTCCTGACTTTC.

CDR3 region: CANTPVVGSQPQHF. CDR3 bases: TGTGCCAACACCCCGGTTGTAGGGAGCCAGCCCCAGCATTTT. This chain joins TRBV6-8 and TRBJ1-5; D uncertain. The ends were cut back, 10 bases at V and 7 bases at J, with 20 bases in the middle. The CDR3 is 14 residues long. Germline-derived CDR1 and CDR2 are MNHGY and SAAAGT.

The chain recombines TRBV7-9 with TRBJ2-2, with a possible D match to TRBD1 (7 bases). The CDR3 spans 16 residues. Germline lookup yields CDR1 SEHNR and CDR2 FQNEAQ (reference sequence). V lost 4 bases and J 6 bases, leaving 18 bases between the germline ends. The CDR3 region is CASSSPRGVDAGELFF. The CDR3 region has the DNA TGTGCCAGCAGCTCACCCAGGGGGGTGGACGCCGGGGAGCTGTTTTTT.

This chain uses TRBV6-5 with TRBJ1-1; 9 nucleotides agree with TRBD1. The J segment lost 5 bases and the V segment lost 4 bases, leaving 11 bases of the junction unmatched. Germline V gene data show CDR1 as MNHEY and CDR2 as SVGAGI. The CDR3 extends over 16 amino acids. The CDR3 DNA reads as TGTGCCAGCAGTTTACGGACAGGGGACGGAAGGACTGAAGCTTTCTTT. Protein: CASSLRTGDGRTEAFF.